Below, 22 T cell receptor beta chains from the same sample are listed, as sequenced in a study of T cells after yellow fever vaccination. From the 5' RACE reads, TCRdb called clonotypes with MiXCR, one entry per CDR3 protein. The sample has under 150,000 distinct CDR3 sequences, less than 9.5% seen once. Sequenced here: CD4+ T cells sorted from PBMCs, sampled 5 days after the yellow fever booster vaccination. These receptors originate from a man in his thirties or forties who received the YFV17D yellow fever vaccine.

This clonotype appeared many times. J is TRBJ2-2 and V is TRBV4-2, with TRBD2 matching over 12 bases. J gave up 2 bases and V 4 bases, and 11 bases lay outside the gene matches. The CDR3 sequence is 19 residues long. The germline V gene has CDR1 LGHNA and CDR2 YNFKEQ. The CDR3 here is CASSLSASGRAANTGELFF. The CDR3, as DNA: TGTGCCAGCAGCCTTTCGGCTAGCGGGAGGGCCGCTAACACCGGGGAGCTGTTTTTT.

This clonotype has at least ten counts. The V and J genes are TRBV5-1 and TRBJ1-6, with TRBD1 identical over 8 bases. CDR1 is SGHRS, CDR2 YFSETQ, per germline. V dropped 3 bases and J dropped 9; count of bases not matched to a gene: 8. CDR3 size: 15 residues. This CDR3 reads CASSSGQGRSSPLHF. The CDR3 DNA reads TGCGCCAGCAGCTCCGGACAGGGAAGGAGTTCACCCCTCCACTTT.

In this sample, this clonotype turned up a few times. The genes are TRBV25-1 and TRBJ2-1, with 10 bases lining up with TRBD2. The V gene's germline CDR1 is MGHDK and CDR2 SYGVNS. This CDR3 has 18 amino acids. With 3 bases clipped from V and 2 bases from J, the junction kept 10 bases outside the gene matches. CDR3 region: CASSDRAGGRYPYNEQFF. In nucleotides, the CDR3 is TGTGCCAGCAGTGATCGAGCGGGAGGGCGTTACCCCTACAATGAGCAGTTCTTC.

This clonotype was observed at least ten times. This sequence joins TRBV7-2 and TRBJ2-2; 7 nucleotides match TRBD2. CDR1 is SGHTA, CDR2 FQGNSA, per germline. J lost 3 bases, V lost 0 bases, and 4 bases had no gene match. The CDR3 totals 16 residues. In nucleotides, the CDR3 is TGTGCCAGCAGCTTAGCAGCAGGGAGGGACACCGGGGAGCTGTTTTTT. The encoded protein is CASSLAAGRDTGELFF.

With respect to this clonotype: Mismatch with germline at one junction end may stem from a read error. V gene TRBV13 combines with J gene TRBJ2-2; D ambiguous. The CDR3 is made up of 17 amino acids. The germline V gene has CDR1 PRHDT and CDR2 FYEKMQ (reference sequence). DNA for the CDR3: TGTGCCAGCAGCTCCGGGCTACAGTGCTGGAACGCCGGGGAGCTGTTTTTT. This encodes CASSSGLQCWNAGELFF.

This clonotype was seen repeatedly, ten times or more. The chain is built from TRBV7-2 and TRBJ2-7; perhaps TRBD2 as D (5 bases). Germline values: CDR1 SGHTA, CDR2 FQGNSA. This CDR3 contains 15 residues. Trimming took 5 bases from V and 3 from J, leaving 17 bases between them. Here the CDR3 reads CASSQAFGGYYEQYF. The DNA of the CDR3 is TGTGCCAGCAGCCAGGCGTTCGGCGGGTACTACGAGCAGTACTTC.

This clonotype was seen many times. This chain uses TRBV25-1 with TRBJ2-2, with a possible D match to TRBD2 (5 bases). This CDR3 has 13 residues. V shed 6 bases and J shed 6 bases, with 11 bases lying between them. The germline CDR1 and CDR2 sequences are MGHDK and SYGVNS. CDR3 coding DNA: TGTGCCAGCAGCACGCGAGGGTCCGGGGAGCTGTTTTTT. Residues: CASSTRGSGELFF.

This clonotype was seen at least ten times. The chain uses TRBV2 and TRBJ1-6, with 9 bases fitting TRBD1. The CDR3 spans 14 residues. With 7 bases clipped from V and 10 bases from J, the junction kept 8 bases outside the gene matches. Germline V gives CDR1 SNHLY, CDR2 FYNNEI. The CDR3 loop reads CASKDRGVWSPLHF. The CDR3 region has the DNA TGTGCCAGCAAGGACAGGGGAGTTTGGTCACCCCTCCACTTT.

Ten or more counts support this clonotype. The CDR3 sequence: CASSLIQGPSEQFF. DNA of the CDR3: TGTGCCAGCAGTTTAATACAGGGTCCCAGTGAGCAGTTCTTC. The chain recombines TRBV28 with TRBJ2-1; maybe TRBD1 (6 bases). This CDR3 contains 14 residues. V lost 2 bases and J 9 bases, leaving 14 bases between the germline ends. The germline CDR1 and CDR2 sequences are MDHEN and SYDVKM.

This clonotype was observed at least ten times. The chain has TRBV6-5 and TRBJ2-7; unclear D gene. The CDR3 has 13 residues. Germline V gene lookup returns CDR1 MNHEY and CDR2 SVGAGI. The ends were cut back, 6 bases at V and 2 bases at J, with 11 bases in the middle. CDR3 in DNA: TGTGCCAGCAGGCGAGTGAGTCCCTACGAGCAGTACTTC. This gives the protein CASRRVSPYEQYF.

This clonotype was seen ten or more times. V and J are TRBV5-1 and TRBJ2-3; 7 nucleotides match TRBD2. This CDR3 is built from 16 residues. Germline loops: CDR1 SGHRS, CDR2 YFSETQ. Trimming took 4 bases from V and 2 from J; bases not matched to a gene: 10. The CDR3 DNA reads TGCGCCAGCAGCGGGGGAGAAAGCGGGAACACAGATACGCAGTATTTT. Its translation is CASSGGESGNTDTQYF.

This clonotype was seen at least ten times. The chain's CDR3 is CASEATGGLWYNEQFF. CDR3 bases: TGTGCCAGTGAGGCGACCGGGGGACTCTGGTACAATGAGCAGTTCTTC. This chain connects TRBV19 to TRBJ2-1; a weak D match, TRBD2 (6 bases). The germline V gene has CDR1 LNHDA and CDR2 SQIVND (reference sequence). V was clipped by 8 bases and J by 4 bases, with 21 bases between them. The CDR3 runs 16 residues.

This clonotype has more than one count but fewer than ten. The genes are TRBV4-3 and TRBJ2-3, with 10 bases that match TRBD2. The CDR3 totals 17 residues. From germline, CDR1 is LGHNA and CDR2 YSLEER. V lost 1 base to trimming and J lost 3 bases; unmatched junction nucleotides: 7. The CDR3 bases are TGCGCCAGCAGCCAAGCGCTAGCGGGAGTCAGTACAGATACGCAGTATTTT. It translates to CASSQALAGVSTDTQYF.

This clonotype was observed at least ten times. The chain recombines TRBV20-1 with TRBJ2-7, with 7 positions matching TRBD1. V shed 5 bases and J 6 bases; nucleotides not matched to a gene: 10. Germline-derived CDR1 and CDR2 are DFQATT and SNEGSKA (reference sequence). CDR3 length: 13 amino acids. CDR3 loop: CSAPRQGFVEQYF. DNA of the CDR3: TGCAGTGCTCCAAGACAGGGATTCGTCGAGCAGTACTTC.

This clonotype turned up a few times. This rearrangement joins TRBV21-1 to TRBJ2-7; the table names TRBD1, a call not compared with the DNA. TRBV21-1 constitutes a pseudogene. The CDR3 runs to 20 residues. This CDR3 reads CASSKAWDRGRRGNSYEQYF. CDR3 in DNA: TGTGCCAGCAGCAAGGCTTGGGACAGGGGCCGGCGGGGTAACTCCTACGAGCAGTACTTC.

V usage is TRBV9 and J usage is TRBJ2-2; TRBD2 might be the D (5 bases). V lost 3 bases to trimming and J lost 5 bases, with 17 bases between them. CDR1 is SGDLS, CDR2 YYNGEE, per germline. The CDR3 extends over 16 amino acids. The DNA for the CDR3 is TGTGCCAGCAGCGCCCGAGCGGTATCGGGGACCGGGGAGCTGTTTTTT. This codes for CASSARAVSGTGELFF.

The table lists this clonotype with many counts. The V gene is TRBV7-3, the J gene TRBJ1-1; TRBD1 matches at 9 bases. This CDR3 spans 16 amino acids. CDR1 is SGHTA and CDR2 is FQGTGA in the germline V gene. V was pared by 1 base and J by 6 bases, with 9 bases of the junction left unmatched. The CDR3 DNA follows: TGTGCCAGCAGCTTAATTGTGGGACAGGGAGGCTCTGAAGCTTTCTTT. As protein: CASSLIVGQGGSEAFF.

This clonotype has at least ten counts. The genes are TRBV7-9 and TRBJ2-3; D not resolved. V was cut by 5 bases and J by 2 bases, with 2 bases left in between. CDR1 SEHNR and CDR2 FQNEAQ come from the germline V gene (reference sequence). The CDR3 sequence is 11 residues long. The CDR3 region has the DNA TGTGCCAGCAGCAACACAGATACGCAGTATTTT. It encodes CASSNTDTQYF.

Many counts were recorded for this clonotype. Here the CDR3 DNA reads TGTGCCACCCGGCGGGACCTCACAGATACGCAGTATTTT. Amino acid sequence: CATRRDLTDTQYF. The V call is TRBV7-9, the J call TRBJ2-3; D possibly corresponds to TRBD2 (6 bases). The CDR3 sequence is 13 residues long. Germline loops: CDR1 SEHNR, CDR2 FQNEAQ (reference sequence). V lost 10 bases and J lost 2, with 13 bases in between.

This clonotype turned up a few times. V and J are TRBV7-6 and TRBJ2-5; the D gene is possibly TRBD1 (6 bases). CDR3 size: 16 residues. Germline V gives CDR1 SGHVS, CDR2 FNYEAQ. Trimming left V 1 base short and J 2 bases short, with 14 bases between. The CDR3 DNA reads TGTGCCAGCAGCTTAGGTACCGGGACAACTCAAGAGACCCAGTACTTC. Translating it yields CASSLGTGTTQETQYF.

This clonotype showed up many times. As DNA, the CDR3 is TGTGCCAGCAGTTTGAGACAGGCCTATGGCTACACCTTC. Amino acids: CASSLRQAYGYTF. The rearrangement joins TRBV12-3 or TRBV12-4 to TRBJ1-2, with D possibly TRBD1 on 6 matching bases. The CDR3 runs 13 residues. Trimming shortened V by 3 bases and J by 4 bases, and 9 bases separated the two germline ends.

This clonotype was counted at least ten times. The chain links TRBV20-1 to TRBJ2-7; TRBD2 matches 15 bases. CDR3 length: 14 residues. J was trimmed by 2 bases and V by 5 bases; bases with no gene match: 1. CDR1 is DFQATT and CDR2 is SNEGSKA in the germline V gene (reference sequence). The CDR3 spells CSAGTSGRTYEQYF. Here the CDR3 DNA reads TGCAGTGCTGGGACTAGCGGGAGGACCTACGAGCAGTACTTC.